This T cell receptor beta chain is from a study of blood T cell repertoires in COVID-19. V was trimmed by 7 bases and J by 5 bases, leaving 17 bases between them. This CDR3 has 14 amino acids. Germline assignment: CDR1 ENHRY and CDR2 SYGVKD. As originally analysed: Reference gene primer amplification gave estimated nucleated cell counts. Profiling relied on immunoSEQ multiplex PCR, and the TCRdb table lists in-frame clones only, not all of them. That table furnishes V, J and clone size, whereas the DNA furnished D and trimming. The sample lists some 95,000 clones; 75% to 85% were seen once. This chain connects TRBV10-3 to TRBJ1-1, with D tentatively TRBD1 (5 bases). What was sequenced was peripheral blood. This TCR was sampled from a man in his 70s with acute or convalescent COVID-19. CDR3 nucleotide sequence: TGTGCCATCAAGCACCGTGGGGGGGGGACTGAAGCTTTCTTT. It specifies CAIKHRGGGTEAFF.